The 24 T cell receptor beta chains in this list originate from one sample, sequenced in a study of blood T cells in healthy people across ages (dated by TCRdb to the mid-2010s). To prepare the library, 5' RACE was applied. The data were produced on an Illumina HiSeq 2500. A second PCR of roughly 6 to 11 cycles was performed with a sample-barcoded 5' primer and a J-beta primer mix. TCRdb applied fastp at Q25 and MiXCR to the public reads, then kept only in-frame beta chains. Under each unique CDR3 protein, matching rows form one entry showing the most common genes and DNA. In this sample the table shows about 1,500,000 distinct CDR3 sequences, 35% to 45% of which occur a single time. Of the sample, less than 8% falls within the top ten clones. Material for sequencing was blood. The receptors come from a woman younger than 30 in good health.

This clonotype was counted ten times or more. The chain joins TRBV11-2 to TRBJ2-1; 12 bases map to TRBD1. V was clipped by 5 bases and J by 7 bases; unmatched bases: 21. CDR3 size: 20 residues. CDR1 SGHAT and CDR2 FQNNGV come from the germline V gene. The CDR3 is CASSPRDRGLLAVPRNEQFF. CDR3 in DNA: TGTGCCAGCAGCCCCAGGGACAGGGGGCTTCTAGCGGTCCCTAGGAATGAGCAGTTCTTC.

This clonotype was detected a few times. The chain joins TRBV4-1 to TRBJ2-1; possibly TRBD2 for D (7 bases). This CDR3 is built from 15 residues. The germline V gene encodes CDR1 MGHRA and CDR2 YSYEKL. Trimming removed 0 bases at V and 6 bases at J, with 12 bases between. The CDR3 spells CASSQEGGPSNEQFF. CDR3 sequence (DNA): TGCGCCAGCAGCCAAGAGGGGGGGCCGTCCAATGAGCAGTTCTTC.

The chain combines TRBV20-1 with TRBJ2-5; D is undetermined. The V end lost 6 bases, the J end lost 2 bases, and 13 bases lay between the germline ends. The CDR3 sequence is 13 residues long. CDR1 and CDR2 (germline): DFQATT, SNEGSKA (reference sequence). Here the CDR3 DNA reads TGCAGTGCCGGAGCTGCGAGGCAAGAGACCCAGTACTTC. It is translated as CSAGAARQETQYF.

The V and J genes are TRBV7-2 and TRBJ2-7, with unresolved D. The CDR3 extends over 12 amino acids. Germline-derived CDR1 and CDR2 are SGHTA and FQGNSA. Trimming pared 1 base from V and 4 bases from J, leaving 5 bases between. The CDR3 here is CASSLDKYEQYF. CDR3 sequence (DNA): TGTGCCAGCAGCTTAGATAAATACGAGCAGTACTTC.

The genes are TRBV5-1 and TRBJ2-5, with 7 nucleotides matching TRBD1. This CDR3 has 17 residues. Germline V CDR1 and CDR2: SGHRS, YFSETQ. The junction had 16 bases not matched to a gene; V was cut back by 8 bases and J by 0 bases. The CDR3 region has the DNA TGCGCCAGTAGCCCGGGACAGACTTCCTTGTACCAAGAGACCCAGTACTTC. Amino acids: CASSPGQTSLYQETQYF.

The CDR3 reads CASSYSGHFGYTF. Written as DNA, the CDR3 is TGTGCCAGCAGTTACTCGGGCCATTTTGGCTACACCTTC. J is TRBJ1-2 and V is TRBV6-5, with D unresolved. The CDR3 consists of 13 residues. Germline assignment: CDR1 MNHEY and CDR2 SVGAGI. V lost 0 bases and J lost 7, with 9 bases in between.

The chain is built from TRBV14 and TRBJ2-7; 9 bases are a match to TRBD1. Germline V gene lookup returns CDR1 SGHDN and CDR2 FVKESK. This CDR3 region has 14 residues. Unmatched junction bases numbered 6, after V lost 5 bases and J lost 4 bases. This chain's CDR3 is CASSLDRGQYEQYF. The DNA for the CDR3 is TGTGCCAGCAGCTTGGACAGGGGACAGTACGAGCAGTACTTC. Complete variable domain (other parts from reference TRBV14 and TRBJ2-7): EAGVTQFPSHSVIEKGQTVTLRCDPISGHDNLYWYRRVMGKEIKFLLHFVKESKQDESGMPNNRFLAERTGGTYSTLKVQPAELEDSGVYFCASSLDRGQYEQYFGPGTRLTVT.

This clonotype was counted only a few times. The chain recombines TRBV20-1 with TRBJ2-4; 8 bases are a match to TRBD1. Germline assignment: CDR1 DFQATT and CDR2 SNEGSKA (reference sequence). V lost 6 bases, J lost 0 bases, and 7 bases stayed unmatched. The CDR3 runs to 15 residues. Here the CDR3 DNA reads TGCAGTGCAGAGGGACAGGCCCTAGCCAAAAACATTCAGTACTTC. As protein: CSAEGQALAKNIQYF.

This clonotype has a single count. V is TRBV7-2 and J is TRBJ2-1, with unresolved D. The CDR3 sequence is 14 residues long. Trimming removed 0 bases at V and 10 bases at J, with 13 bases between. Per the germline V gene, CDR1 is SGHTA and CDR2 is FQGNSA. CDR3 coding DNA: TGTGCCAGCAGCTTAGCAGGGCCGCCCTACGAGCAGTTCTTC. Translation gives CASSLAGPPYEQFF.

The gene calls are TRBV5-5 and TRBJ2-5; 11 bases fit TRBD2. The end of the DNA is better explained by TRBJ2-7, so the J call may be wrong. The CDR3 spans 17 residues. The germline V gene encodes CDR1 SGHKS and CDR2 YYEKEE (reference sequence). Here the CDR3 DNA reads TGTGCCAGCAGCCCCGTTCGCGGGACTAGCGGAAAGGGCGAGCAGTACTTC. This codes for CASSPVRGTSGKGEQYF.

As to this clonotype: The junction differs from germline at one of its ends, possibly a read error. J is TRBJ2-3 and V is TRBV12-3 or TRBV12-4, with 10 nucleotides matching TRBD2. CDR3 length: 15 residues. The CDR3 DNA reads as TGTGCCAGCAGCAACCTAGCGGGAGTCGCAGAGACGCAGTATTTT. It is translated as CASSNLAGVAETQYF.

J is TRBJ1-6 and V is TRBV4-1; TRBD1 matches at 7 bases. Germline lookup yields CDR1 MGHRA and CDR2 YSYEKL. The CDR3 is made up of 17 amino acids. V lost 1 base and J lost 7; bases outside the gene matches: 10. For the CDR3, the DNA is TGCGCCAGCAGCCAAGGTTCGGGGGGACAGCTAAATTCACCCCTCCACTTT. Its protein is CASSQGSGGQLNSPLHF.

This clonotype was counted a few times. The genes are TRBV3-1 and TRBJ2-1, with TRBD2 identical over 7 bases. CDR3 length: 16 amino acids. Losses at the gene ends were 0 bases for V and 2 bases for J; bases not matched to a gene: 4. Germline values: CDR1 LGHDT, CDR2 YNNKEL (reference sequence). In DNA, the CDR3 is TGTGCCAGCAGCCAAGAAGAGGGAGGGCCCTACAATGAGCAGTTCTTC. This gives the protein CASSQEEGGPYNEQFF.

This clonotype was seen a few times. The chain has TRBV20-1 and TRBJ2-5, with D tentatively TRBD1 (6 bases). The V end was cut by 1 base, the J end by 4 bases, with 10 bases between. Germline values: CDR1 DFQATT, CDR2 SNEGSKA (reference sequence). The CDR3 loop spans 13 amino acids. The CDR3 spells CSARGRGVETQYF. For the CDR3, the DNA is TGCAGTGCTAGAGGCAGGGGTGTAGAGACCCAGTACTTC.

This clonotype was seen more than once but under ten times. This chain connects TRBV6-1 to TRBJ2-7; perhaps TRBD1 as D (7 bases). Germline V gene data show CDR1 as MNHNS and CDR2 as SASEGT. The V gene lost 4 bases and the J gene lost 0 bases, with 19 bases spanning the gap. The CDR3 contains 17 residues. The CDR3 reads CASSVGRQGGNSYEQYF. CDR3 coding DNA: TGTGCCAGCAGTGTGGGCCGACAGGGCGGGAACTCCTACGAGCAGTACTTC.

On this clonotype itself: A read error may produce the germline difference seen at one junction end. This rearrangement joins TRBV2 to TRBJ2-7; 8 bases are shared with TRBD1. Per germline, CDR1 SNHLY and CDR2 FYNNEI. This CDR3 region has 12 residues. The CDR3 DNA reads TGTGCCAGCAGGGAAGACAGGGGCGAGCAGTACTTC. Translated: CASREDRGEQYF.

The genes are TRBV28 and TRBJ2-7, with 13 bases lining up with TRBD2. The CDR3 consists of 15 residues. The germline CDR1 and CDR2 sequences are MDHEN and SYDVKM. After removal of 2 bases from V and 5 bases from J, the junction contained 3 bases not matched to a gene. DNA for the CDR3: TGTGCCAGCAGTTTAAGGGGACTAGCGGGGAACGAGCAGTACTTC. This translates into CASSLRGLAGNEQYF.

This clonotype has at least ten counts. This sequence joins TRBV20-1 and TRBJ2-5; maybe TRBD2 (5 bases). Trimming left V 6 bases short and J 1 base short, with 9 bases between. This CDR3 contains 12 residues. Germline V gene data show CDR1 as DFQATT and CDR2 as SNEGSKA (reference sequence). The CDR3 DNA reads TGCAGTGCGGAGGCCCTCCAAGAGACCCAGTACTTC. Residues: CSAEALQETQYF.

This clonotype was seen only a few times. CDR3 DNA sequence: TGTGCCAGCAGTTTACAAACAGGGTTTGAGCAGTACTTC. Translation: CASSLQTGFEQYF. The chain combines TRBV5-6 with TRBJ2-5, with D perhaps matching TRBD1 (6 bases). The germline V gene encodes CDR1 SGHDT and CDR2 YYEEEE. Trimming pared 5 bases from V and 11 bases from J, leaving 19 bases between. The CDR3 has 13 amino acids.

This clonotype was counted only a few times. The gene calls are TRBV9 and TRBJ2-1, with 8 bases matching TRBD2. Unmatched junction bases numbered 6, after V lost 1 base and J lost 0 bases. The CDR3 extends over 17 amino acids. The germline V gene has CDR1 SGDLS and CDR2 YYNGEE. CDR3 sequence (DNA): TGTGCCAGCAGCGTAACGCGCGGGGGGAGCTCCTACAATGAGCAGTTCTTC. Its protein is CASSVTRGGSSYNEQFF.

This clonotype showed up just a few times. For the CDR3, the DNA is TGTGCCAGCAGTGAAGCAGGCAGGCGAGGTGAAAAACTGTTTTTT. This sequence encodes CASSEAGRRGEKLFF. This chain joins TRBV6-1 and TRBJ1-4; D remains ambiguous. This CDR3 comprises 15 residues. CDR1 MNHNS and CDR2 SASEGT come from the germline V gene. The germline V and J ends were trimmed by 0 bases and 7 bases, with 12 bases remaining between them.

This chain joins TRBV3-1 and TRBJ2-7; D not certain. Germline values: CDR1 LGHDT, CDR2 YNNKEL (reference sequence). V was trimmed by 0 bases and J by 3 bases, leaving 9 bases between them. CDR3 length equals 14 residues. The CDR3 region is CASSQESDDYEQYF. CDR3 in DNA: TGTGCCAGCAGCCAAGAGTCCGACGACTACGAGCAGTACTTC.

The chain joins TRBV3-1 to TRBJ1-1, with D possibly being TRBD1 (5 bases). The CDR3 is 13 amino acids. Per germline, CDR1 LGHDT and CDR2 YNNKEL (reference sequence). V was shortened by 1 base and J by 3 bases, with 6 bases between the two germline ends. The CDR3 region is CASSQARDTEAFF. CDR3 nucleotides: TGTGCCAGCAGCCAAGCCAGGGACACTGAAGCTTTCTTT. Together with reference TRBV3-1 and TRBJ1-1, the CDR3 gives the full variable domain: DTAVSQTPKYLVTQMGNDKSIKCEQNLGHDTMYWYKQDSKKFLKIMFSYNNKELIINETVPNRFSPKSPDKAHLNLHINSLELGDSAVYFCASSQARDTEAFFGQGTRLTVV.

This sequence joins TRBV29-1 and TRBJ1-4, with unresolved D. The CDR3 contains 13 residues. CDR1 and CDR2 from the germline V gene are SQVTM and ANQGSEA. The V end was cut by 7 bases, the J end by 8 bases, with 17 bases between. The CDR3 nucleotides are TGCAGCGCCACCGATGGCGTGGGGGAAAAACTGTTTTTT. This encodes CSATDGVGEKLFF.